This T cell receptor beta chain was recorded in a study of blood T cell repertoires in COVID-19. Libraries were prepared by immunoSEQ multiplex PCR; TCRdb keeps only in-frame clonotypes and omits some of them. The sample shows over 120,000 clones, approximately 83% of them seen only once. Germline assignment: CDR1 SGHAT and CDR2 FQNNGV. V was shortened by 0 bases and J by 7 bases, with 7 bases between the two germline ends. The CDR3 has 13 residues. The receptor comes from a woman between 55 and 75 years old with acute or convalescent COVID-19. The chain employs TRBV11-2 and TRBJ1-5, with D unresolved. Sequencing was carried out using peripheral blood. CDR3 sequence reads: CASSLDLRQPQHF. CDR3 DNA: TGTGCCAGCAGCTTAGATCTGAGGCAGCCCCAGCATTTT.